This is a list of T cell receptor beta chains from one sample in a study of early T cells in non-severe SARS-CoV-2 infection. One entry per CDR3 protein, called by TCRdb with MiXCR from the 5' RACE reads. The table records some 70,000 distinct CDR3 sequences, more than 4% of them present only once. The source material was whole blood. These receptors were collected from an adult who was a healthcare worker with PCR-confirmed SARS-CoV-2 infection or an uninfected control (not recorded which). CDR3s include the opening cysteine and the closing phenylalanine or tryptophan. D genes are given only for firm matches. Clone size appears in some rows only: once, few, many, or a class for an expanded clone.

abundance	d_gene	v_gene	j_gene	CDR3nt	CDR3aa
few	TRBD1	TRBV18	TRBJ1-1	TGTGCCAGCTCACCGTACAGGGGTACTGAAGCTTTCTTT	CASSPYRGTEAFF
many	TRBD1	TRBV5-1	TRBJ2-3	TGCGCCAGCAGCGCATGGACAGGGCTTGCAGATACGCAGTATTTT	CASSAWTGLADTQYF
many	.	TRBV2	TRBJ2-2	TGTGCCAGCAGTGAAAGTGGACACAACACCGGGGAGCTGTTTTTT	CASSESGHNTGELFF
many	.	TRBV28	TRBJ1-3	TGTGCGAGCTACGCAGGGAGCTCTGGAAACACCATATATTTT	CASYAGSSGNTIYF
few	TRBD1	TRBV29-1	TRBJ1-1	TGCAGCCTCGGACAGGTTAACACTGAAGCTTTCTTT	CSLGQVNTEAFF
few	TRBD1	TRBV29-1	TRBJ1-1	TGCAGCGTCGCCGGGACAGGGGGGTCTAAAGCTTTCTTT	CSVAGTGGSKAFF
few	TRBD2	TRBV6-4	TRBJ2-1	TGTGCCAGCAGCGGGGCTAGCGGTTATGAGCAGTTCTTC	CASSGASGYEQFF
.	TRBD1	TRBV20-1	TRBJ1-1	TGCAGTGCTCCCATCGACAGGGGGAAAAACACTGAAGCTTTCTTT	CSAPIDRGKNTEAFF
few	TRBD1	TRBV5-1	TRBJ1-2	TGCGCCAGCAGAAATTTACAGGGGGCTGGAGGCTACACCTTC	CASRNLQGAGGYTF
.	TRBD1	TRBV29-1	TRBJ1-1	TGCAGCGTTGAATCGGGACAGGAAGCTTTCTTT	CSVESGQEAFF
.	.	TRBV5-4	TRBJ2-7	TGTGCCAGCAGCATGAGACCACCTTCTGGGAAGCAGTACTTC	CASSMRPPSGKQYF
few	.	TRBV27	TRBJ2-6	TGTGCCAGCACCCCTGGGGGGTCCCTCTCTGGGGCCAACGTCCTGACTTTC	CASTPGGSLSGANVLTF
.	TRBD2	TRBV6-5	TRBJ2-5	TGTGCCAGCAGTTACTCAACTAGCGGGAGGGCCGCTGTGGAGACCCAGTACTTC	CASSYSTSGRAAVETQYF
few	.	TRBV30	TRBJ2-1	TGTGCCTGGAGCCGACAGTTCAACAATGAGCAGTTCTTC	CAWSRQFNNEQFF
.	.	TRBV10-1	TRBJ2-2	TGCGCCAGCAGGACATCGAACACCGGGGAGCTGTTTTTT	CASRTSNTGELFF
many	.	TRBV12-3/TRBV12-4	TRBJ1-6	TGTGCCAGCAGTTTGACAGGTCAAGGTTCACCCCTCCACTTT	CASSLTGQGSPLHF
many	TRBD2	TRBV12-3/TRBV12-4	TRBJ2-1	TGTGCCAGCAGTTTGCGGCTAGCGGGAAGAAATGAGCAGTTCTTC	CASSLRLAGRNEQFF
medium-sized	TRBD2	TRBV5-1	TRBJ2-7	TGCGCCAGCAGCTTACGGCGGGAGAACGAGCAGTACTTC	CASSLRRENEQYF
many	.	TRBV19	TRBJ2-6	TGTGCCAGTAGTATCTTAGCCTCTGGGGCCAACGTCCTGACTTTC	CASSILASGANVLTF
many	TRBD1	TRBV3-1	TRBJ2-3	TGTGCCAGCAGCCTAACTCGAGACAGGGGGGCTACAGATACGCAGTATTTT	CASSLTRDRGATDTQYF
.	.	TRBV20-1	TRBJ2-1	TGCAGTGCTAGAGTGGGATCGGGGTATGTCGGGCAGTACAATGAGCAGTTCTTC	CSARVGSGYVGQYNEQFF
.	.	TRBV20-1	TRBJ1-5	TGCAGTGCTACGGGACCGAGCAATCAGCCCCAGCATTTT	CSATGPSNQPQHF
few	TRBD1	TRBV19	TRBJ2-1	TGTGCCAGTAGTAGTCACCCCCCTCCCGGGACAGACAATGAGCAGTTCTTC	CASSSHPPPGTDNEQFF
few	.	TRBV30	TRBJ2-5	TGTGCCTGGAGTGTCGGACTCTCCAAAGAGACCCAGTACTTC	CAWSVGLSKETQYF
.	TRBD2	TRBV10-2	TRBJ2-1	TGCGCCAGCAGTGAGGGAACTAGCGTCTACAATGAGCAGTTCTTC	CASSEGTSVYNEQFF